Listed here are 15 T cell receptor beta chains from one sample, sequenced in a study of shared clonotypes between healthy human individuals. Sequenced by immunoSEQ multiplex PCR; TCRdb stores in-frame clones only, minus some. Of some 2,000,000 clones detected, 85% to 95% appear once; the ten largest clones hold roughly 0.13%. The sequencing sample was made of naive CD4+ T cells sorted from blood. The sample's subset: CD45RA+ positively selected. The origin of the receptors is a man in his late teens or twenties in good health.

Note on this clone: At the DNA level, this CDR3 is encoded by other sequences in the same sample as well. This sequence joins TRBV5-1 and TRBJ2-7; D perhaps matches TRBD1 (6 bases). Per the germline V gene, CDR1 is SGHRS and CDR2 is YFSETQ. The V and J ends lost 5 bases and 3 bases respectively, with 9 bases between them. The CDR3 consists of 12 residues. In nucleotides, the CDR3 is TGCGCCAGCAGTGGGGGCAACTACGAGCAGTACTTC. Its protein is CASSGGNYEQYF. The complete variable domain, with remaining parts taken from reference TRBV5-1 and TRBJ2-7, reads KAGVTQTPRYLIKTRGQQVTLSCSPISGHRSVSWYQQTPGQGLQFLFEYFSETQRNKGNFPGRFSGRQFSNSRSEMNVSTLELGDSALYLCASSGGNYEQYFGPGTRLTVT.

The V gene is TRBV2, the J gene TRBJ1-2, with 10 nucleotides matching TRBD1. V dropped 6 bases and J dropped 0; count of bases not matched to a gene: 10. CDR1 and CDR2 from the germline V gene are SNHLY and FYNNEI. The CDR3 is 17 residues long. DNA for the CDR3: TGTGCCAGCAGCCAAAGGACAGGGGGATCTCCTAACTATGGCTACACCTTC. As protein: CASSQRTGGSPNYGYTF.

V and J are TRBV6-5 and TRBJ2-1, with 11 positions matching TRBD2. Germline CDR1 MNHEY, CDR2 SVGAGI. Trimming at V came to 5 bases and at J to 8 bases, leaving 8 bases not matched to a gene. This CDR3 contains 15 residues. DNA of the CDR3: TGTGCCAGCAGTGACTTTAGCGGGAGGGCCGATGAGCAGTTCTTC. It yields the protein CASSDFSGRADEQFF.

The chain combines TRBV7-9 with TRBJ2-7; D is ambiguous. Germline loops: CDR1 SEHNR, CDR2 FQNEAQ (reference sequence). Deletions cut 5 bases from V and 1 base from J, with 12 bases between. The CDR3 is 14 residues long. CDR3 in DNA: TGTGCCAGCAGCCCAAAAGGGCCATCCTACGAGCAGTACTTC. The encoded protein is CASSPKGPSYEQYF.

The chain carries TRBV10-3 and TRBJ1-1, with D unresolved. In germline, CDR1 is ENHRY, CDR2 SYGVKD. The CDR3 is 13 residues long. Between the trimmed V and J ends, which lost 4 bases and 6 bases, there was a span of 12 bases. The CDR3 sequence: CAISAMAPPEAFF. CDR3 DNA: TGTGCCATCAGTGCGATGGCACCTCCTGAAGCTTTCTTT.

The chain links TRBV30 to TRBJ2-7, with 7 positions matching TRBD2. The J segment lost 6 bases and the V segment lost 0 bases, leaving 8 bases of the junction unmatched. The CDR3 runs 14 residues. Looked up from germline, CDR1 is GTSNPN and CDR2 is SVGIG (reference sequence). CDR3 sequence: CAWSVTKLASEQYF. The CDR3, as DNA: TGTGCCTGGAGTGTAACGAAACTAGCGAGCGAGCAGTACTTC. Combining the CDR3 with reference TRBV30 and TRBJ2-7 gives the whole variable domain SQTIHQWPATLVQPVGSPLSLECTVEGTSNPNLYWYRQAAGRGLQLLFYSVGIGQISSEVPQNLSASRPQDRQFILSSKKLLLSDSGFYLCAWSVTKLASEQYFGPGTRLTVT.

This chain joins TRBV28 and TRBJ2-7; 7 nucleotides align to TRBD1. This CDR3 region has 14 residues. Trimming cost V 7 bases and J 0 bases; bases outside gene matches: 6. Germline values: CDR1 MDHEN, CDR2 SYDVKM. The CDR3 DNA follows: TGTGCCAGCACCGCCGACAGGGTCTCCTACGAGCAGTACTTC. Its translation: CASTADRVSYEQYF.

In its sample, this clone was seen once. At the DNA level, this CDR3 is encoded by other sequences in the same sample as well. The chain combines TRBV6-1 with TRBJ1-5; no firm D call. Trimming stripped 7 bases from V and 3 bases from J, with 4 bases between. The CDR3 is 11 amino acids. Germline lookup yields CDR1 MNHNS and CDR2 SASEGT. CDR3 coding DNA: TGTGCCAGCACGAACAATCAGCCCCAGCATTTT. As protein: CASTNNQPQHF.

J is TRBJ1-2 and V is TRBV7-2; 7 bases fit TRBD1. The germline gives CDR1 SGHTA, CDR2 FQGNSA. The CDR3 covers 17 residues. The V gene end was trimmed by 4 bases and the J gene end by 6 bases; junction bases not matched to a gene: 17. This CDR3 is CASSSQWGTGDRDGYTF. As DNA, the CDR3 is TGTGCCAGCAGCTCTCAGTGGGGAACAGGGGATCGGGATGGCTACACCTTC.

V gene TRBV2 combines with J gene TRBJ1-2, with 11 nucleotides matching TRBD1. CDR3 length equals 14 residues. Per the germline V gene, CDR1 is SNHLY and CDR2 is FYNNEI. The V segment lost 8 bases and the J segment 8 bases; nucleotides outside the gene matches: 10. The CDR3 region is CASLRDRGLTGYTF. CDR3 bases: TGTGCCAGCCTACGGGACAGGGGGTTGACCGGCTACACCTTC.

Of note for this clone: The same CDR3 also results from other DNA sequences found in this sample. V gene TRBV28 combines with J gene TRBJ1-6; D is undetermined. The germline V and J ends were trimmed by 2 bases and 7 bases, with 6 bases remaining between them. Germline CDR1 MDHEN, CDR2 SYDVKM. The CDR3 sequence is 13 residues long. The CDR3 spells CASSLIGNSPLHF. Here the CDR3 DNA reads TGTGCCAGCAGTTTAATAGGGAATTCACCCCTCCACTTT.

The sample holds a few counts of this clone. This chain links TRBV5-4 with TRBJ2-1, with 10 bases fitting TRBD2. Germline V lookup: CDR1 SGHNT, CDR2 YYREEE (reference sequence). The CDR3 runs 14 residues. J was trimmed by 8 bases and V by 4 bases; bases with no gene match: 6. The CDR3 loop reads CASSLTSGFDEQFF. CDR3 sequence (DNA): TGTGCCAGCAGCCTGACTAGCGGGTTCGATGAGCAGTTCTTC.

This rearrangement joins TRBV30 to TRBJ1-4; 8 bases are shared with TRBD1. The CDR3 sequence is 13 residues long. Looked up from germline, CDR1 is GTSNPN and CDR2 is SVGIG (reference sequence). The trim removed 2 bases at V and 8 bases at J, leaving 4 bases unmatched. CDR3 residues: CAWSHRGGEKLFF. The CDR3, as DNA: TGTGCCTGGAGTCACAGGGGGGGCGAAAAACTGTTTTTT.

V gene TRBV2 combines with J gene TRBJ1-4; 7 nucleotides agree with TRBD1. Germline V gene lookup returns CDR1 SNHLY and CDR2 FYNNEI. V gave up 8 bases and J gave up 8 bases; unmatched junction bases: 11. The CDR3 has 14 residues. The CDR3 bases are TGTGCCAGCGGACCCGACAGGGCGCGGGAAAAACTGTTTTTT. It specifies CASGPDRAREKLFF.

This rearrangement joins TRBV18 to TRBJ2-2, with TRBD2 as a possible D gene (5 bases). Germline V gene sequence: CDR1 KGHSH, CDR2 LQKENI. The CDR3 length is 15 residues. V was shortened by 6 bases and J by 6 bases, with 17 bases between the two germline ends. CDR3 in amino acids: CASSSPGNRPGELFF. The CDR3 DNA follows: TGTGCCAGCTCCAGCCCGGGGAATAGGCCCGGGGAGCTGTTTTTT.